What follows is one T cell receptor beta chain and its context. What it binds is unknown. The CDR3 is 13 residues long. Germline loops: CDR1 KGHSH, CDR2 LQKENI. The J segment lost 8 bases and the V segment lost 8 bases, leaving 9 bases of the junction unmatched. The sample originates from a study of OX40 agonist ivuxolimab in advanced cancers. Study-wide results and caveats: The antigen specificity of the peripheral T cells (those that were expanded) was not determined.

Assay: immunoSEQ multiplex PCR; the TCRdb copy retains only in-frame clones and omits some. This sample yields roughly 50,000 clones, of which around four fifths are seen a single time; 9.5% to 15% belongs to the top ten. V usage is TRBV18 and J usage is TRBJ2-1, with TRBD2 matching 7 bases. This sequence originates from an adult with an advanced solid tumor such as melanoma, head and neck, liver or kidney cancer. Sequenced here: CD4+ or CD8+ T cells sorted from blood, sampled in a trial of the OX40 agonist ivuxolimab. The CDR3 here is CASHGRGGDEQFF. The CDR3 nucleotides read TGTGCCAGCCACGGAAGGGGAGGGGATGAGCAGTTCTTC.